Given below is one T cell receptor (beta chain) in context. What it recognizes is unknown. Only in-frame clones appear in the TCRdb table, and some are missing; sequencing was by immunoSEQ multiplex PCR. The sample lists some 61,000 clones; about 97% were seen once. The data are from a study of cytomegalovirus exposure and HLA in healthy donors. Study results and caveats: Cytomegalovirus status was reportedly diagnosed by the classifier with high specificity and sensitivity. Cytomegalovirus-associated TCR beta chains were listed, numbering some 170.

Germline loops: CDR1 GTSNPN, CDR2 SVGIG (reference sequence). The CDR3 contains 15 residues. The ends lost 4 bases at V and 4 bases at J; junction bases unmatched: 9. The sequenced sample consisted of PBMCs. J is TRBJ2-3 and V is TRBV30; 9 positions match TRBD2. The TCR was taken from a woman between 18 and 29 years old in good health and CMV-seropositive. This CDR3 is CAWTTRAGGSDTQYF. The DNA for the CDR3 is TGTGCCTGGACTACTCGCGCGGGAGGGTCAGATACGCAGTATTTT.